This TCR beta chain was profiled in a study of T cell changes during pregnancy in multiple sclerosis. Per the germline V gene, CDR1 is LNHDA and CDR2 is SQIVND (reference sequence). The CDR3 sequence is 15 residues long. V lost 7 bases, J lost 0 bases, and 13 bases lay in between. Clones were sequenced by immunoSEQ multiplex PCR, and TCRdb holds only the in-frame ones, with some missing. In the table there are 45,000 to 55,000 clones, almost 95% of which are singletons. The genes are TRBV19 and TRBJ1-3; D is ambiguous. This TCR came from a female donor in good health, enrolled as a control in a pregnancy study. The sequenced sample was CD4+ T cells from peripheral blood mononuclear cells, obtained in the second trimester of pregnancy. CDR3 protein: CASTGTLTSGNTIYF. The CDR3 DNA reads TGTGCCAGTACAGGAACCTTAACCTCTGGAAACACCATATATTTT.